The clone carrying this T cell receptor (beta chain) was counted a few times. Its specificity is not known. Arm-PCR of CDR3 regions and iRepertoire HTBI primers were used to build TCR beta libraries. MiXCR was run by TCRdb on the multiplex PCR reads, yielding one entry per CDR3 protein. The table shows some 560,000 distinct CDR3 sequences, with about 16% occurring only once. The entry originates in a study of regulatory T cells in long-lasting Graves disease. Overall study findings and caveats: Persistent Graves' patients showed a TCR diversity that was lower than that of newly diagnosed ones.

The time point: newly diagnosed GD, antithyroid drugs for less than 3 months. Researchers made the TCR library from RNA that was extracted from PBMCs. American Thyroid Association guidelines were used to diagnose Graves' disease. V was pared by 4 bases and J by 1 base, with 10 bases between. The CDR3 extends over 14 amino acids. Germline assignment: CDR1 MNHEY and CDR2 SMNVEV (reference sequence). These data also featured in a second study, about T cells in Graves' hyperthyroidism and ophthalmopathy. That source adds: A patient was excluded if there was uncontrolled infection, other autoimmune disease, pregnancy or lactation.

This sequence joins TRBV27 and TRBJ1-1; D remains ambiguous. This clonotype was obtained from a woman in her forties or fifties with Graves disease. The source material was peripheral blood mononuclear cells (PBMCs), sampled at new diagnosis, from a patient treated with antithyroid drugs. The CDR3 nucleotides read TGTGCCAGCAGTTACTCTCTGGGGAACACTGAAGCTTTCTTT. Amino acid sequence: CASSYSLGNTEAFF.